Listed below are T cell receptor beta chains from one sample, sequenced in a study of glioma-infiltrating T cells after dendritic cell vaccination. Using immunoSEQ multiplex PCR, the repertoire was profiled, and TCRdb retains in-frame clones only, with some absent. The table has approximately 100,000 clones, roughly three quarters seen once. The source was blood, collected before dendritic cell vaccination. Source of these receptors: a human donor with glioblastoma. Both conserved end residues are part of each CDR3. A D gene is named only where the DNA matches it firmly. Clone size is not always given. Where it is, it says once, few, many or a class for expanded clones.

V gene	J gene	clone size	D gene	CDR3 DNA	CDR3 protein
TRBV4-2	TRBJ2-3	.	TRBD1	TGTGCCAGCAGCCAAGATAAAGGGACAGGGGTAGATACGCAGTATTTT	CASSQDKGTGVDTQYF
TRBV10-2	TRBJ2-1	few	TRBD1	TGCGCCAGCAGTGAGTTGACAGGGTTGGGTGATGAGCAGTTCTTC	CASSELTGLGDEQFF
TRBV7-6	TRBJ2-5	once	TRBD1	TGTGCCAGCAGCGCAGGGACAGGGATCCAAGAGACCCAGTACTTC	CASSAGTGIQETQYF
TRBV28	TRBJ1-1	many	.	TGTGCCAGCAGTTTTGACAGCGTGAACACTGAAGCTTTCTTT	CASSFDSVNTEAFF
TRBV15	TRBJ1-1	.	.	TGTGCCACCAGCAGAGATCGGCCAGGGATTTTAATGAACACTGAAGCTTTCTTT	CATSRDRPGILMNTEAFF
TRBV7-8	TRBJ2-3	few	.	TGTGCCAGCAGCTTAGTTGACGGGAGCACAGATACGCAGTATTTT	CASSLVDGSTDTQYF
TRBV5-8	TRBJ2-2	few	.	TGTGCCAGCAGCTTGATGGGACTGATCACCGGGGAGCTGTTTTTT	CASSLMGLITGELFF
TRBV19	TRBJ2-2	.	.	TGTGCCAGTAGTCAAGGGGATCGGAACACCGGGGAGCTGTTTTTT	CASSQGDRNTGELFF
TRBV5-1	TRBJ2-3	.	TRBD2	TGCGCCAGCAGCTTGGATCGCGGGGGGGACACAGATACGCAGTATTTT	CASSLDRGGDTDTQYF
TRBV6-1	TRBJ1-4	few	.	TGTGCCAGCACTGAGGGCCCAACTAATGAAAAACTGTTTTTT	CASTEGPTNEKLFF
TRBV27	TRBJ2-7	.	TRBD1	TGTGCCAGCAGCATCGTGGGACAGGGACGTTACGAGCAGTACTTC	CASSIVGQGRYEQYF
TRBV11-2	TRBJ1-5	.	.	TGTGCCAGCAGCTTAGATGGGAGTAGCAATCAGCCCCAGCATTTT	CASSLDGSSNQPQHF
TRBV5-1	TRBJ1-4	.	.	TGCGCCAGCAGCTTCGGCAGGGGTGAAAATGAAAAACTGTTTTTT	CASSFGRGENEKLFF
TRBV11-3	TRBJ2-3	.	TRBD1	TGTGCCAGCAGCTATGGACAGGGGGAAGATACGCAGTATTTT	CASSYGQGEDTQYF
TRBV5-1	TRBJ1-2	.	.	TGCGCCAGCAGAGACCTACAGGGAACTGGCTACACCTTC	CASRDLQGTGYTF
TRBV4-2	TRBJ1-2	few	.	TGTGCCAGCAGCTTGCAGGGCGGTGGCTATGGCTACACCTTC	CASSLQGGGYGYTF
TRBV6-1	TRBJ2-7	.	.	TGTGCCAGCAGTGAAGCTCGGGGTCAATACGAGCAGTACTTC	CASSEARGQYEQYF
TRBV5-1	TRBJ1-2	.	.	TGCGCCAGCAGCTTACAGGGCCCATATGGCTACACCTTC	CASSLQGPYGYTF
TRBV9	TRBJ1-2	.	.	TGTGCCAGCAGCGCGAACTATGGCTACACCTTC	CASSANYGYTF
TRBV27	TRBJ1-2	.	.	TGTGCCAGCAGCAAGAGGACAATGGAGAGTGGCTACACCTTC	CASSKRTMESGYTF
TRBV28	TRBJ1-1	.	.	TGTGCCAGCAACCCGGGGGGGATAGCTTTCTTT	CASNPGGIAFF
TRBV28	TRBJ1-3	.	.	TGTGCCAGCAGCCTAGCTCCGGGACTCACTGGAAACACCATATATTTT	CASSLAPGLTGNTIYF
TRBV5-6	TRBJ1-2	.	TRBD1	TGTGCCAGCAGGCGGACAGGGGGCCATGGCTACACCTTC	CASRRTGGHGYTF
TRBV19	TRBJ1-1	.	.	TGTGCCAGTACAGGACTCTTGAGGACTGAAGCTTTCTTT	CASTGLLRTEAFF
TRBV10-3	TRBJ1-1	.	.	TGTGCCATCTCGGCCGGGTTATTGAACACTGAAGCTTTCTTT	CAISAGLLNTEAFF
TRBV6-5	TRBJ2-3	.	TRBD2	TGTGCCAGCAGTTACTCAGGCGGGGGGGCAGCCGATACGCAGTATTTT	CASSYSGGGAADTQYF
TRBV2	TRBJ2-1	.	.	TGTGCCAGCAGTGAAGCGCTTGTCGGGGACTACAATGAGCAGTTCTTC	CASSEALVGDYNEQFF
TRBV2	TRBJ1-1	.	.	TGTGCCAGCAGTGGGCAGAAGAACACTGAAGCTTTCTTT	CASSGQKNTEAFF
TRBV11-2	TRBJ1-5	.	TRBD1	TGTGCCAGCAGCTCCCAGTCCATGAGGACAGGGGTGCATCAGCCCCAGCATTTT	CASSSQSMRTGVHQPQHF
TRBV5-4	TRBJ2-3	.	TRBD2	TGTGCCAGCAGGACTAGCGGGGGGGCGCAGTATTTT	CASRTSGGAQYF
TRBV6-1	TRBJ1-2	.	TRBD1	TGTGCCAGCAAACTGGGACAGCGAACCTATGGCTGCACCTTC	CASKLGQRTYGCTF
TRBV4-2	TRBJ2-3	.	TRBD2	TGTGCCAGCAGCCAAGGAACTAGCGGATACACAGATACGCAGTATTTT	CASSQGTSGYTDTQYF
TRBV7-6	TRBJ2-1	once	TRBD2	TGTGCCAGCAGCTCGGTGATAGCGGGGGTCAATGAGCAGTTCTTC	CASSSVIAGVNEQFF
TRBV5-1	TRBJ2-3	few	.	TGCGCCAGCGCCCTTCAGGCAGATACGCAGTATTTT	CASALQADTQYF
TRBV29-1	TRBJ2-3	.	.	TGCAGCGTTGATTACGCGGATACGCAGTATTTT	CSVDYADTQYF
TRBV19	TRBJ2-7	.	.	TGTGCCAGTAGTAGGGAGGACTTTACCTACGAGCAGTACTTC	CASSREDFTYEQYF